These 16 T cell receptor beta chains originate from one sample sequenced in a study of blood T cell repertoires in COVID-19. Clones were sequenced by immunoSEQ multiplex PCR, and TCRdb holds only the in-frame ones, with some missing. The table records over 250,000 clones, around 89% of them present only once. Sequencing input: PBMCs or T cells enriched from blood (not recorded which). The receptors originated from a young woman who had recovered from COVID-19.

The rearrangement links TRBV2 to TRBJ2-1; 7 bases line up with TRBD2. V trimming: 4 bases; J trimming: 0 bases; junction bases outside the gene matches: 12. The germline CDR1 and CDR2 sequences are SNHLY and FYNNEI. The CDR3 runs 18 residues. CDR3: CASSGIEGGGISYNEQFF. CDR3 DNA: TGTGCCAGCAGTGGGATCGAGGGCGGGGGTATCTCCTACAATGAGCAGTTCTTC.

This chain links TRBV4-1 with TRBJ2-1; possible D gene TRBD2, 7 bases. The V end was cut by 0 bases, the J end by 12 bases, with 24 bases between. Germline CDR1 MGHRA, CDR2 YSYEKL. This CDR3 has 17 amino acids. This CDR3 reads CASSQEFAGAGIFRQFF. The CDR3 region has the DNA TGCGCCAGCAGCCAAGAATTCGCGGGGGCCGGGATATTTAGGCAGTTCTTC.

Worth noting for this clone: One junction end disagrees with the germline gene, perhaps due to a read error. V and J are TRBV7-7 and TRBJ2-5, with 14 bases that match TRBD2. The germline V gene encodes CDR1 SSHAT and CDR2 FNYEAQ (reference sequence). The CDR3 spans 18 residues. CDR3 amino acids: CASSPWTSGGPRQETQYF. CDR3 sequence (DNA): TGTGCTAGCAGCCCGTGGACTAGCGGGGGGCCCCGGCAAGAGACCCAGTACTTC.

The chain carries TRBV11-2 and TRBJ2-5, with 11 bases that match TRBD2. V lost 2 bases and J lost 4; bases outside the gene matches: 6. The CDR3 extends over 16 amino acids. Germline V CDR1 and CDR2: SGHAT, FQNNGV. The CDR3 DNA sequence: TGTGCCAGCAGCTTAAGTATAGCGGGGGGGCGAGAGACCCAGTACTTC. Its translation is CASSLSIAGGRETQYF. Variable domain in full (rest from reference TRBV11-2 and TRBJ2-5): EAGVAQSPRYKIIEKRQSVAFWCNPISGHATLYWYQQILGQGPKLLIQFQNNGVVDDSQLPKDRFSAERLKGVDSTLKIQPAKLEDSAVYLCASSLSIAGGRETQYFGPGTRLLVL.

The chain is built from TRBV28 and TRBJ1-5; 10 nucleotides align to TRBD1. The CDR3 sequence is 15 residues long. V was clipped by 5 bases and J by 6 bases; unmatched bases: 7. The germline gives CDR1 MDHEN, CDR2 SYDVKM. CDR3 in DNA: TGTGCCAGCAGTCGGGACAGGGGAGGCGGTCAGCCCCAGCATTTT. Translated: CASSRDRGGGQPQHF.

V gene TRBV5-1 combines with J gene TRBJ1-1; D gene uncertain. This CDR3 region has 13 residues. V was trimmed by 4 bases and J by 1 base, leaving 8 bases between them. The V gene's germline CDR1 is SGHRS and CDR2 YFSETQ. The chain's CDR3 is CASSEDPNTEAFF. The DNA of the CDR3 is TGCGCCAGCAGCGAGGATCCGAACACTGAAGCTTTCTTT.

This clone was seen only once. The chain employs TRBV5-1 and TRBJ2-2; 13 bases fit TRBD2. Trimming cost V 4 bases and J 5 bases; bases outside gene matches: 5. The germline V gene has CDR1 SGHRS and CDR2 YFSETQ. The CDR3 totals 16 residues. CDR3 protein: CASSEGLAGTTGELFF. DNA of the CDR3: TGCGCCAGCAGCGAGGGACTAGCGGGGACGACCGGGGAGCTGTTTTTT. The variable domain in full, completed from reference TRBV5-1 and TRBJ2-2, reads KAGVTQTPRYLIKTRGQQVTLSCSPISGHRSVSWYQQTPGQGLQFLFEYFSETQRNKGNFPGRFSGRQFSNSRSEMNVSTLELGDSALYLCASSEGLAGTTGELFFGEGSRLTVL.

The V call is TRBV7-9, the J call TRBJ2-7; 7 bases line up with TRBD1. The germline CDR1 and CDR2 sequences are SEHNR and FQNEAQ (reference sequence). V lost 6 bases to trimming and J lost 0 bases; unmatched junction nucleotides: 8. This CDR3 has 15 amino acids. The CDR3 loop reads CASSFRTGSSYEQYF. In nucleotides, the CDR3 is TGTGCCAGCAGTTTTAGGACAGGAAGCTCCTACGAGCAGTACTTC.

The rearrangement uses TRBV10-3 and TRBJ1-4, with unresolved D. This CDR3 contains 13 residues. Germline V gene sequence: CDR1 ENHRY, CDR2 SYGVKD. Deletions cut 0 bases from V and 7 bases from J, with 6 bases between. In DNA form, the CDR3 reads TGTGCCATCAGTGAGTCACTAGGTGAAAAACTGTTTTTT. Protein: CAISESLGEKLFF.

This rearrangement joins TRBV18 to TRBJ1-5, with 8 bases aligning to TRBD1. This CDR3 is 16 amino acids long. CDR1 is KGHSH and CDR2 is LQKENI in the germline V gene. With 1 base clipped from V and 4 bases from J, the junction kept 6 bases outside the gene matches. The CDR3 reads CASSPLAGGVNQPQHF. The CDR3 coding sequence is TGTGCCAGCTCACCACTTGCAGGGGGCGTAAATCAGCCCCAGCATTTT.

The rearrangement uses TRBV6-5 and TRBJ1-2, with 10 nucleotides matching TRBD1. There are 14 residues in the CDR3. Germline-derived CDR1 and CDR2 are MNHEY and SVGAGI. After removal of 10 bases from V and 2 bases from J, the junction contained 7 bases not matched to a gene. CDR3 amino acids: CATRQGAENYGYTF. CDR3 nucleotides: TGTGCCACCAGACAGGGGGCTGAAAACTATGGCTACACCTTC.

The chain carries TRBV6-5 and TRBJ1-2; TRBD1 agrees at 7 bases. The length of the CDR3 is 16 residues. The germline V gene has CDR1 MNHEY and CDR2 SVGAGI. V dropped 0 bases and J dropped 1; count of bases not matched to a gene: 5. The DNA for the CDR3 is TGTGCCAGCAGTTACTCCGGGACAGTCCTTAACTATGGCTACACCTTC. Translated: CASSYSGTVLNYGYTF.

This clone has more than one count but fewer than ten. The chain's CDR3 is CAISGRTGSEAFF. CDR3 DNA sequence: TGTGCCATCAGTGGGAGGACGGGGAGCGAAGCTTTCTTT. This chain joins TRBV10-3 and TRBJ1-1; D gene unclear. Germline loops: CDR1 ENHRY, CDR2 SYGVKD. CDR3 length: 13 amino acids. The V gene lost 4 bases and the J gene lost 8 bases, with 14 bases spanning the gap.

This chain joins TRBV29-1 and TRBJ2-3, with 11 bases matching TRBD2. Trimming took 4 bases from V and 8 from J; bases not matched to a gene: 11. Germline V gene lookup returns CDR1 SQVTM and CDR2 ANQGSEA. The CDR3 covers 15 residues. The CDR3 reads CSVGPPSGGPVTQYF. In DNA, the CDR3 is TGCAGCGTTGGCCCCCCTAGCGGGGGGCCTGTTACGCAGTATTTT.

The V gene is TRBV29-1, the J gene TRBJ1-2; TRBD1 agrees at 7 bases. The length of the CDR3 is 15 residues. Losses at the gene ends were 5 bases for V and 3 bases for J; bases not matched to a gene: 12. The germline gives CDR1 SQVTM, CDR2 ANQGSEA. The CDR3 DNA reads TGCAGCGTTTCTTCAAACCGGGACAGCTACTATGGCTACACCTTC. Its translation: CSVSSNRDSYYGYTF.

J is TRBJ2-2 and V is TRBV5-8; no clear D. The V and J ends lost 4 bases and 5 bases respectively, with 9 bases between them. The CDR3 has 13 amino acids. CDR1 and CDR2 (germline): SGHTS, YDEGEE. The CDR3 loop reads CASSVYLTGELFF. In nucleotides, the CDR3 is TGTGCCAGCAGCGTCTATTTGACCGGGGAGCTGTTTTTT.